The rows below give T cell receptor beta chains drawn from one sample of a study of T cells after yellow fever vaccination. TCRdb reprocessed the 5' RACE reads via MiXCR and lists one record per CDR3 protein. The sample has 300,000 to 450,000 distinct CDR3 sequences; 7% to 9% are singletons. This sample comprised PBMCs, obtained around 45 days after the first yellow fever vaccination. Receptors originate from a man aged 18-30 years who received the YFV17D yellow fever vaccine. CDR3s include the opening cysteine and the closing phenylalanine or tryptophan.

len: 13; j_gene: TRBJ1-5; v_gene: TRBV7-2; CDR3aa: CASSLNRDQPQHF
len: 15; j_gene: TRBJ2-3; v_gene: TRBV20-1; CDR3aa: CSARDRRGSTDTQYF
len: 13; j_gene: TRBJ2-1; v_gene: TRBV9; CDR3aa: CASSLADYNEQFF
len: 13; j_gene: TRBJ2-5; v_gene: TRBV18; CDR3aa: CASSPPFPETQYF
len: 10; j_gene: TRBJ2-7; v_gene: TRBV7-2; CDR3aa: CALLLDEQYF
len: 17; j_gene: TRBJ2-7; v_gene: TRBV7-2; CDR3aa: CASSLTGQGASPYEQYF
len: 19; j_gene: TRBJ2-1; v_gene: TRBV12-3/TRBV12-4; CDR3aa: CASRAPRVTWYLGPNEQFF
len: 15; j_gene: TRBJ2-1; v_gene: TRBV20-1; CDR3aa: CSAAHLAGAYNEQFF
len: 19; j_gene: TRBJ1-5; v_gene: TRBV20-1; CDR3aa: CSAPLGPGQGARDNQPQHF
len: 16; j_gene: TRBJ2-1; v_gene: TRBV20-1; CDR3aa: CSAETVEGGGTSEQFF
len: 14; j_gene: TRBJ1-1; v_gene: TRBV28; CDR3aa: CASRTSGRPTEAFF
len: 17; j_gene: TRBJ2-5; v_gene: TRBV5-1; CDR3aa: CASSLGLAGTSRETQYF
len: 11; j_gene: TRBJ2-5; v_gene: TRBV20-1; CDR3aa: CSAPWWETQYF
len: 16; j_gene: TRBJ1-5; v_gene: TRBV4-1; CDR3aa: CASSQEPAYSNQPQHF
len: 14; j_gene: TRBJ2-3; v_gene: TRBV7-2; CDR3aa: CASSSGLLPDTQYF